A single sample gave rise to the 20 T cell receptor beta chains below, sequenced in a study of blood T cell repertoires in COVID-19. The assay was immunoSEQ multiplex PCR, and TCRdb's table has in-frame clones only and misses some. The sample has 200,000 to 300,000 clones; 84% are singletons. The sequenced material came from peripheral blood. The receptors derive from a man aged 35 to 55 who had recovered from COVID-19.

This clone showed up just a few times. CDR3 nucleotide sequence: TGTGCCAGCAGCTTAGGCAGGGGGTGGGGACTCGGCGACAAACAGCCCCAGCATTTT. Encoded protein: CASSLGRGWGLGDKQPQHF. The chain combines TRBV7-8 with TRBJ1-5, with 7 bases fitting TRBD1. The J segment lost 7 bases and the V segment lost 1 base, leaving 19 bases of the junction unmatched. The germline V gene encodes CDR1 SGHVS and CDR2 FQNEAQ. The CDR3 runs to 19 residues.

The rearrangement links TRBV5-6 to TRBJ1-2, with D unclear. Per germline, CDR1 SGHDT and CDR2 YYEEEE. This CDR3 comprises 12 residues. V gave up 1 base and J gave up 8 bases, with 9 bases separating them. This CDR3 reads CASSLFAEGYTF. The CDR3 DNA reads as TGTGCCAGCAGCTTGTTCGCTGAGGGCTACACCTTC.

V usage is TRBV3-1 (or the pseudogene TRBV3-2) and J usage is TRBJ2-5; no clear D. The germline gives CDR1 LGHDT, CDR2 YNNKEL (reference sequence). V was clipped by 8 bases and J by 5 bases, with 18 bases between them. CDR3 length: 14 residues. In DNA form, the CDR3 reads TGTGCCAGCGTCACTGGGCAATCATACGAGACCCAGTACTTC. Amino acids: CASVTGQSYETQYF.

The chain is built from TRBV4-3 and TRBJ2-4; 7 bases are shared with TRBD1. With 0 bases clipped from V and 15 bases from J, the junction kept 8 bases outside the gene matches. The CDR3 extends over 13 amino acids. Germline lookup yields CDR1 LGHNA and CDR2 YSLEER. In nucleotides, the CDR3 is TGCGCCAGCAGCCAAGAAGGGGGCAGGGTCCCGTACTTC. Translating gives CASSQEGGRVPYF.

Only a few counts were recorded for this clone. J is TRBJ2-6 and V is TRBV7-2; D is unclear. Trimming shortened V by 1 base and J by 0 bases, and 13 bases separated the two germline ends. The CDR3 covers 18 residues. Germline V gene data show CDR1 as SGHTA and CDR2 as FQGNSA. The CDR3 coding sequence is TGTGCCAGCAGCTTAGAGGTTTGGGCCATCTCTGGGGCCAACGTCCTGACTTTC. Residues: CASSLEVWAISGANVLTF.

J is TRBJ1-2 and V is TRBV10-3, with 8 bases that match TRBD1. V lost 10 bases to trimming and J lost 2 bases; unmatched junction nucleotides: 9. The length of the CDR3 is 14 residues. Germline CDR1 is ENHRY and CDR2 is SYGVKD. In DNA form, the CDR3 reads TGTGCCACCGGGACAGGCGGGGCAAACTATGGCTACACCTTC. As protein: CATGTGGANYGYTF.

This clone was seen just once. V is TRBV6-5 and J is TRBJ2-7, with TRBD1 matching over 7 bases. CDR3 size: 14 residues. The germline V gene has CDR1 MNHEY and CDR2 SVGAGI. The V gene end was trimmed by 10 bases and the J gene end by 2 bases; junction bases not matched to a gene: 11. This CDR3 reads CATHTRDSPYEQYF. In nucleotides, the CDR3 is TGTGCCACCCATACACGGGACAGTCCCTACGAGCAGTACTTC.

The chain uses TRBV19 and TRBJ2-7; the match to TRBD1 covers 9 bases. This CDR3 has 14 residues. The germline gives CDR1 LNHDA, CDR2 SQIVND (reference sequence). V was clipped by 11 bases and J by 1 base; unmatched bases: 9. This chain's CDR3 is CASAGTGKSYEQYF. CDR3 DNA sequence: TGTGCCTCCGCCGGGACAGGGAAATCCTACGAGCAGTACTTC. Based on the CDR3 plus reference TRBV19 and TRBJ2-7, the full variable domain is DGGITQSPKYLFRKEGQNVTLSCEQNLNHDAMYWYRQDPGQGLRLIYYSQIVNDFQKGDIAEGYSVSREKKESFPLTVTSAQKNPTAFYLCASAGTGKSYEQYFGPGTRLTVT.

The CDR3 nucleotides are TGTGCCAGCTCACCAAGGACAGGGGAAGACTATGGCTACACCTTC. Translated, it gives CASSPRTGEDYGYTF. The chain carries TRBV18 and TRBJ1-2, with 9 bases matching TRBD1. The length of the CDR3 is 15 residues. Losses at the gene ends were 2 bases for V and 3 bases for J; bases not matched to a gene: 4. Germline assignment: CDR1 KGHSH and CDR2 LQKENI.

This clone was seen once. The gene calls are TRBV12-5 and TRBJ2-2; 12 nucleotides match TRBD2. This CDR3 region has 21 residues. Germline V gene sequence: CDR1 LGHNT, CDR2 FRNRAP. Trimming took 1 base from V and 6 from J; bases not matched to a gene: 18. DNA for the CDR3: TGTGCTAGTGGTTTGGAAACAGGGGGCGGACTAGCGGGAAGCAGGGCCGGGGAGCTGTTTTTT. Encoded protein: CASGLETGGGLAGSRAGELFF.

This clone has a single count. This CDR3 is CASSIRGGKVGAEQYF. The CDR3, as DNA: TGTGCCAGTAGTATACGAGGGGGAAAAGTTGGGGCCGAGCAGTACTTC. The chain carries TRBV19 and TRBJ2-7; TRBD1 might be the D (6 bases). This CDR3 contains 16 residues. Trimming removed 2 bases from V and 6 bases from J, with 20 bases in between. Germline CDR1 is LNHDA and CDR2 is SQIVND (reference sequence).

The V call is TRBV25-1, the J call TRBJ1-4; D is perhaps TRBD1 (6 bases). Germline loops: CDR1 MGHDK, CDR2 SYGVNS. The germline V and J ends were trimmed by 2 bases and 5 bases, with 9 bases remaining between them. The CDR3 contains 14 residues. The CDR3 is CASSERGGNEKLFF. CDR3 nucleotide sequence: TGTGCCAGCAGTGAAAGAGGGGGAAATGAAAAACTGTTTTTT. The full variable domain, in which reference TRBV25-1 and TRBJ1-4 provide the parts outside the CDR3, is EADIYQTPRYLVIGTGKKITLECSQTMGHDKMYWYQQDPGMELHLIHYSYGVNSTEKGDLSSESTVSRIRTEHFPLTLESARPSHTSQYLCASSERGGNEKLFFGSGTQLSVL.

The rearrangement uses TRBV18 and TRBJ2-7; the D is unclear. CDR3 length equals 11 residues. Per germline, CDR1 KGHSH and CDR2 LQKENI. V lost 3 bases to trimming and J lost 3 bases, with 3 bases between them. In DNA, the CDR3 is TGTGCCAGCTCACCCGGCTACGAGCAGTACTTC. Translated: CASSPGYEQYF.

The V gene is TRBV6-2 or TRBV6-3, the J gene TRBJ2-1, with a tentative D call TRBD1 (6 bases). V was cut by 2 bases and J by 9 bases, with 20 bases left in between. The germline CDR1 and CDR2 sequences are MNHEY and SVGEGT. This CDR3 is built from 16 residues. This CDR3 reads CASSYDFRSVRGEQFF. CDR3 DNA: TGTGCCAGCAGTTACGATTTCCGGTCTGTCAGGGGTGAGCAGTTCTTC.

J is TRBJ2-1 and V is TRBV15; 9 bases map to TRBD1. Germline V gene sequence: CDR1 LNHNV, CDR2 YYDKDF (reference sequence). J was trimmed by 3 bases and V by 0 bases; bases with no gene match: 0. This CDR3 region has 15 residues. The CDR3 nucleotides are TGTGCCACCAGCAGAGAGGGACAGGGCTACAATGAGCAGTTCTTC. It encodes CATSREGQGYNEQFF.

This clone has ten or more counts. The chain couples TRBV5-5 to TRBJ2-7; the D is unclear. Germline V gene sequence: CDR1 SGHKS, CDR2 YYEKEE (reference sequence). The CDR3 has 15 amino acids. Trimming removed 1 base at V and 7 bases at J, with 18 bases between. CDR3 protein: CASSLYSSSPREQYF. The CDR3 DNA sequence: TGTGCCAGCAGCTTGTATTCGTCTTCCCCCCGTGAGCAGTACTTC.

This chain joins TRBV7-2 and TRBJ2-3, with TRBD2 identical over 9 bases. This CDR3 is built from 16 residues. Germline CDR1 reads SGHTA; CDR2 reads FQGNSA. The ends lost 5 bases at V and 2 bases at J; junction bases unmatched: 8. The CDR3 DNA reads TGTGCCAGCAGCCCCCATCTAGCGGGGATCACAGATACGCAGTATTTT. It translates to CASSPHLAGITDTQYF.

This chain uses TRBV7-2 with TRBJ1-2; TRBD1 agrees at 8 bases. The CDR3 has 13 residues. Germline values: CDR1 SGHTA, CDR2 FQGNSA. J gave up 7 bases and V 5 bases, and 6 bases lay outside the gene matches. CDR3 loop: CASSPRTGTGYTF. CDR3 bases: TGTGCCAGCAGCCCAAGGACAGGGACTGGCTACACCTTC.

V and J are TRBV4-3 and TRBJ2-7; D not certain. V was shortened by 1 base and J by 8 bases, with 15 bases between the two germline ends. The CDR3 covers 14 residues. Germline CDR1 reads LGHNA; CDR2 reads YSLEER. The CDR3 DNA follows: TGCGCCAGCAGCCAAGGGGCCGATCTCCCTAAGCAGTACTTC. This gives the protein CASSQGADLPKQYF.

V is TRBV6-5 and J is TRBJ2-7; 9 bases match TRBD1. With V trimmed by 5 bases and J by 8 bases, 7 bases remained unmatched. The CDR3 is 13 amino acids. CDR1 is MNHEY, CDR2 SVGAGI, per germline. Here the CDR3 reads CASSPGTGIKQYF. CDR3 nucleotides: TGTGCCAGCAGTCCCGGGACAGGGATCAAGCAGTACTTC.